Below are 20 T cell receptor beta chains sequenced from a single sample in a study of identical twins. One entry per CDR3 protein results from TCRdb running MiXCR on the 5' RACE reads. The sample consists of around 650,000 distinct CDR3 sequences, about 7.1% of them appearing once. The data also belong to a second study, concerning yellow fever vaccine responses in identical twins.

The material sequenced was PBMCs. The receptors originated from a woman aged 18-35 years in good health.

This clonotype came up many times. This chain joins TRBV6-5 and TRBJ1-2; weak D call: TRBD1 (6 bases). The CDR3 is 11 amino acids. Looked up from germline, CDR1 is MNHEY and CDR2 is SVGAGI. Trimming pared 10 bases from V and 4 bases from J, leaving 10 bases between. This CDR3 reads CAIRDIYGYTF. The CDR3 DNA follows: TGTGCCATCCGGGACATCTATGGCTACACCTTC.

This clonotype appeared many times. The rearrangement joins TRBV2 to TRBJ2-7, with unresolved D. The CDR3 sequence is 10 residues long. The germline V gene encodes CDR1 SNHLY and CDR2 FYNNEI. Trimming took off 3 bases at V and 6 bases at J, with 3 bases between the two ends. The CDR3 protein is CASSDREQYF. For the CDR3, the DNA is TGTGCCAGCAGTGACCGCGAGCAGTACTTC.

This clonotype was seen repeatedly, ten times or more. The chain joins TRBV20-1 to TRBJ2-2; 15 nucleotides agree with TRBD2. This CDR3 spans 18 amino acids. Germline CDR1 is DFQATT and CDR2 is SNEGSKA (reference sequence). V trimming: 2 bases; J trimming: 4 bases; junction bases outside the gene matches: 8. DNA for the CDR3: TGCAGTGCTAGAAATCCCCCGGGACTAGCGGGAGGCACCGGGGAGCTGTTTTTT. It translates to CSARNPPGLAGGTGELFF.

This clonotype has ten or more counts. The chain links TRBV7-2 to TRBJ2-1, with TRBD1 matching 7 bases. CDR1 is SGHTA, CDR2 FQGNSA, per germline. The CDR3 consists of 14 residues. V shed 1 base and J 6 bases; nucleotides not matched to a gene: 3. In DNA form, the CDR3 reads TGTGCCAGCAGCTTAGACGACAGGGTCAATGAGCAGTTCTTC. Protein product: CASSLDDRVNEQFF.

J is TRBJ2-7 and V is TRBV9; D tentatively reads TRBD1 or TRBD2 (5 bases each). V was pared by 3 bases and J by 2 bases, with 15 bases between. Germline loops: CDR1 SGDLS, CDR2 YYNGEE. There are 15 residues in the CDR3. In DNA, the CDR3 is TGTGCCAGCAGCGAGTCCGGGACCCTCGCCTACGAGCAGTACTTC. Protein sequence: CASSESGTLAYEQYF.

This clonotype was detected ten times or more. This chain connects TRBV27 to TRBJ2-7; D not resolved. V was trimmed by 5 bases and J by 6 bases, leaving 11 bases between them. CDR3 length: 12 amino acids. Germline CDR1 and CDR2: MNHEY and SMNVEV (reference sequence). Here the CDR3 DNA reads TGTGCCAGCAGTCCCTTATGGCCCGAGCAGTACTTC. Translation gives CASSPLWPEQYF.

The genes are TRBV6-1 and TRBJ2-5; maybe TRBD1 (5 bases). Germline CDR1 is MNHNS and CDR2 is SASEGT. Trimming stripped 7 bases from V and 0 bases from J, with 18 bases between. The CDR3 extends over 16 amino acids. The CDR3 is CASNPTATTYQETQYF. The CDR3 bases are TGTGCCAGCAACCCGACAGCCACCACCTACCAAGAGACCCAGTACTTC.

This clonotype was observed at least ten times. The CDR3 region has the DNA TGTGCCAGCAGTTACCTGGGAGTTGGTGAAGCTTTCTTT. It encodes CASSYLGVGEAFF. The genes are TRBV6-2 or TRBV6-3 and TRBJ1-1; D call uncertain. V lost 2 bases, J lost 7 bases, and 11 bases lay in between. CDR3 size: 13 residues. Germline V CDR1 and CDR2: MNHEY, SVGEGT.

This clonotype was picked up a small number of times. The chain uses TRBV14 and TRBJ2-2; D is undetermined. The CDR3 runs to 15 residues. V was cut by 1 base and J by 1 base, with 7 bases left in between. Germline V CDR1 and CDR2: SGHDN, FVKESK. CDR3 in amino acids: CASSQVQKNTGELFF. CDR3 coding DNA: TGTGCCAGCAGCCAAGTACAGAAGAACACCGGGGAGCTGTTTTTT.

This clonotype was found many times. The genes are TRBV29-1 and TRBJ2-1; TRBD1 is a possible D gene (6 bases). Germline lookup yields CDR1 SQVTM and CDR2 ANQGSEA. V gave up 4 bases and J gave up 8 bases, with 18 bases separating them. The CDR3 sequence is 14 residues long. The chain's CDR3 is CSVAPGVLADEQFF. Here the CDR3 DNA reads TGCAGCGTTGCCCCAGGGGTATTGGCCGATGAGCAGTTCTTC.

This clonotype was recorded a few times. The V and J genes are TRBV12-3 or TRBV12-4 and TRBJ2-7; D possibly corresponds to TRBD1 (8 bases). V dropped 8 bases and J dropped 7 bases, with 18 bases sitting between them. CDR3 length: 13 residues. CDR3 residues: CASLRTGGGEQYF. CDR3 bases: TGTGCCAGCCTTCGTACAGGGGGAGGGGAGCAGTACTTC.

The chain carries TRBV6-1 and TRBJ1-1; 9 bases are shared with TRBD1. CDR1 is MNHNS, CDR2 SASEGT, per germline. The CDR3 is 14 amino acids. The ends lost 6 bases at V and 10 bases at J; junction bases unmatched: 12. The CDR3 spells CASRIHQTGGVAFF. The CDR3 coding sequence is TGTGCCAGCAGGATACATCAGACAGGGGGGGTAGCTTTCTTT.

There are a few counts of this clonotype. The genes are TRBV3-1 and TRBJ2-7, with a possible D match to TRBD2 (6 bases). Trimming removed 4 bases at V and 0 bases at J, with 16 bases between. Looked up from germline, CDR1 is LGHDT and CDR2 is YNNKEL (reference sequence). The CDR3 extends over 16 amino acids. CDR3 sequence (DNA): TGTGCCAGCAGCCCGCGGGGACCGGGCTCCTCCTACGAGCAGTACTTC. It specifies CASSPRGPGSSYEQYF.

The genes are TRBV12-3 or TRBV12-4 and TRBJ2-7; D gene ambiguous. Trimming took off 3 bases at V and 5 bases at J, with 14 bases between the two ends. CDR3 length: 14 amino acids. CDR3: CASSFHGVLNEQYF. The CDR3 DNA sequence: TGTGCCAGCAGTTTTCACGGTGTGCTCAACGAGCAGTACTTC.

This clonotype was observed a handful of times. The chain recombines TRBV6-5 with TRBJ2-5; no firm D call. Between the trimmed V and J ends, which lost 2 bases and 1 base, there was a span of 11 bases. The CDR3 covers 15 residues. The V gene's germline CDR1 is MNHEY and CDR2 SVGAGI. CDR3 nucleotides: TGTGCCAGCAGTTACATGACCGATACCCAAGAGACCCAGTACTTC. This gives the protein CASSYMTDTQETQYF.

V and J are TRBV14 and TRBJ1-2; no firm D call. This CDR3 is 14 amino acids long. Germline lookup yields CDR1 SGHDN and CDR2 FVKESK. The V end lost 0 bases, the J end lost 8 bases, and 13 bases lay between the germline ends. This CDR3 is CASSQDRTAGGYTF. The CDR3, as DNA: TGTGCCAGCAGCCAAGATAGAACAGCTGGGGGCTACACCTTC.

This clonotype appeared many times. The V gene is TRBV7-2, the J gene TRBJ2-4, with 10 nucleotides matching TRBD2. The CDR3 has 16 residues. From germline, CDR1 is SGHTA and CDR2 FQGNSA. The trim removed 3 bases at V and 2 bases at J, leaving 4 bases unmatched. CDR3 residues: CASSFTSGTSKNIQYF. CDR3 coding DNA: TGTGCCAGCAGCTTCACTAGCGGGACGTCCAAAAACATTCAGTACTTC.

J is TRBJ1-2 and V is TRBV29-1; weak D call: TRBD1 (5 bases). V was clipped by 0 bases and J by 0 bases, with 8 bases between them. Germline-derived CDR1 and CDR2 are SQVTM and ANQGSEA. The CDR3 covers 14 residues. CDR3 in amino acids: CSVEDRESNYGYTF. The CDR3 region has the DNA TGCAGCGTTGAAGACAGGGAATCTAACTATGGCTACACCTTC. The complete variable domain, with remaining parts taken from reference TRBV29-1 and TRBJ1-2, reads SAVISQKPSRDICQRGTSLTIQCQVDSQVTMMFWYRQQPGQSLTLIATANQGSEATYESGFVIDKFPISRPNLTFSTLTVSNMSPEDSSIYLCSVEDRESNYGYTFGSGTRLTVV.

The chain combines TRBV6-4 with TRBJ1-2, with TRBD1 matching over 9 bases. J lost 4 bases, V lost 6 bases, and 9 bases had no gene match. Germline CDR1 reads MRHNA; CDR2 reads SNTAGT. CDR3 length: 15 residues. DNA of the CDR3: TGTGCCAGCAGCCCCGGGACAGGGACCTCCTATGGCTACACCTTC. Translating it yields CASSPGTGTSYGYTF.

This clonotype was seen many times. V gene TRBV12-3 or TRBV12-4 combines with J gene TRBJ1-2; D is uncertain. V lost 2 bases and J lost 3, with 10 bases in between. This CDR3 has 14 amino acids. The CDR3 DNA is TGTGCCAGCAGTTTATCGGTATTCGACTATGGCTACACCTTC. This gives the protein CASSLSVFDYGYTF.